This passage covers 8 T cell receptor beta chains from one sample sequenced in a study of blood T cells in healthy people across ages. The second PCR ran roughly 7 to 12 cycles with a sample-barcoded 5' primer and J-beta primers. TCRdb called the 5' RACE reads again in MiXCR, with one record for every CDR3 protein. The sample records some 1,500,000 distinct CDR3 sequences, roughly 43% being singletons. The sequenced material came from blood. Receptor source: a young woman in good health.

This clonotype was picked up a small number of times. The chain links TRBV25-1 to TRBJ2-3; no reliable D call. CDR3 length: 16 residues. Trimming took off 5 bases at V and 3 bases at J, with 18 bases between the two ends. Germline-derived CDR1 and CDR2 are MGHDK and SYGVNS. CDR3: CASSYGGNLRTDTQYF. CDR3 sequence (DNA): TGTGCCAGCAGTTACGGCGGAAACTTACGGACAGATACGCAGTATTTT.

This clonotype was seen a few times. The chain is built from TRBV4-1 and TRBJ1-1; D might be TRBD1 (6 bases). The CDR3 length is 13 residues. V was cut by 7 bases and J by 1 base, with 10 bases left in between. The germline V gene has CDR1 MGHRA and CDR2 YSYEKL. The CDR3 is CASMGHPNTEAFF. As DNA, the CDR3 is TGCGCCAGCATGGGACATCCGAACACTGAAGCTTTCTTT.

Comment on this clonotype: The conserved phenylalanine or tryptophan normally closing the CDR3 is absent here, so this likely arose from a read error. This sequence joins TRBV12-3 or TRBV12-4 and TRBJ1-1; no clear D gene. With 8 bases removed from V and 4 bases from J, the gap between germline ends came to 14 bases. This CDR3 has 13 amino acids. In DNA, the CDR3 is TGTGCCAGCTCAGTGGTGATGAGCACTGAAGCTTTCTCT. Its protein is CASSVVMSTEAFS.

The genes are TRBV29-1 and TRBJ1-1; unclear D gene. Trimming shortened V by 4 bases and J by 0 bases, and 3 bases separated the two germline ends. This CDR3 comprises 11 residues. CDR1 SQVTM and CDR2 ANQGSEA come from the germline V gene. The CDR3 DNA reads as TGCAGCGTTGCGATGAACACTGAAGCTTTCTTT. It is translated as CSVAMNTEAFF.

The chain has TRBV24-1 and TRBJ2-3; 11 nucleotides align to TRBD2. Trimming removed 3 bases from V and 4 bases from J; junction bases left unmatched: 11. CDR1 is KGHDR, CDR2 SFDVKD, per germline. The CDR3 runs to 18 residues. The CDR3 loop reads CATSDQRLAGGPPDTQYF. The CDR3 DNA sequence: TGTGCCACCAGTGATCAAAGGCTAGCGGGAGGCCCCCCAGATACGCAGTATTTT.

The chain uses TRBV10-3 and TRBJ2-7, with D uncertain. V was clipped by 10 bases and J by 4 bases, with 11 bases between them. CDR3 size: 11 residues. CDR1 ENHRY and CDR2 SYGVKD come from the germline V gene. The CDR3 here is CATRNTYEQYF. CDR3 bases: TGTGCCACTAGGAATACTTACGAGCAGTACTTC.

This clonotype showed up just a few times. The chain employs TRBV20-1 and TRBJ1-5; TRBD1 agrees at 7 bases. In germline, CDR1 is DFQATT, CDR2 SNEGSKA (reference sequence). The J segment lost 3 bases and the V segment lost 0 bases, leaving 8 bases of the junction unmatched. The CDR3 loop spans 16 amino acids. As DNA, the CDR3 is TGCAGTGCTAGAGACCTAAGGGGGCGCGCCAATCAGCCCCAGCATTTT. Residues: CSARDLRGRANQPQHF.

DNA of the CDR3: TGTGCCACCGCGGAGAGGGGGCGAACAGATACGCAGTATTTT. Residues: CATAERGRTDTQYF. The gene calls are TRBV15 and TRBJ2-3; 7 bases match TRBD1. Germline-derived CDR1 and CDR2 are LNHNV and YYDKDF (reference sequence). The CDR3 has 14 amino acids. J lost 3 bases, V lost 8 bases, and 8 bases had no gene match.